This T cell receptor beta chain is from a study of graft-versus-host responses after intestinal transplantation. Study-wide background: Multivisceral, liver-intestinal, or isolated intestinal grafts were transplanted into recipients. Every recipient had anti-thymocyte globulin induction and three to four years of tacrolimus plus steroids. Whole-study findings and limits: Recipient marrow harbored GvH clones, some of which surfaced first in ileum or blood.

To note about this clone: Its antigen is not identified.

The CDR3 is 14 amino acids. J gave up 2 bases and V 6 bases, and 3 bases lay outside the gene matches. Germline V gives CDR1 MNHEY, CDR2 SMNVEV (reference sequence). Assay: immunoSEQ multiplex PCR; the TCRdb copy retains only in-frame clones and omits some. The sample includes around 9,900 clones, 90% to 95% of them seen just once. The TCR originated in a human patient who received an intestinal transplant, so some T cells may come from the graft donor. The chain employs TRBV27 and TRBJ1-5, with 8 bases matching TRBD1. Sequenced here: PBMCs, sampled 8 days after intestinal transplant. In DNA, the CDR3 is TGTGCCAGCAGAACGACAGGGGGCAATCAGCCCCAGCATTTT. This translates into CASRTTGGNQPQHF.